The entry that follows covers one T cell receptor beta chain sequence. Its binding antigen is unknown. No clone much larger than this one lies a single base away; base qualities are absent. The source of the sample is a study of cytomegalovirus exposure and HLA in healthy donors (dated by TCRdb to 2017 to 2019). For context, the study as a whole: In an earlier analysis of under 600 of the donors, approximately 300 Gb of sequence data and 90 million to 130 million unique TCR beta sequences from roughly 180 million T cells were reported. The later analysis used no new phenotypic data to find candidate immune exposures, relying instead on TCR beta sequences and their occurrence across donors. On average, 235,054 unique TCR beta nucleotide sequences were sequenced per donor among fewer than 500 genotyped donors of the cohort, with 15% to 20% of those sequences being non-productive. All discovery cohort repertoires had been generated using a single sequencing platform. Besides the first cohort of 500 to 700 subjects, a separate validation cohort made up of roughly 130 different subjects was used. Alongside the repertoire data, information on donor age, sex, ethnicity and CMV serostatus was compiled. In a later analysis, previously published TCR beta repertoires from 550 to 700 donors were re-analyzed and high-resolution HLA genotyping was added so that TCR occurrence patterns could be studied. Of the roughly 390 genotyped donors, 81% were placed in the genetic ancestry cluster associated with self-reported Caucasian donors. To predict cytomegalovirus infection status, the study brought together high-throughput TCR immunosequencing, statistical association of individual TCRs with disease status, and machine learning. An early release that covered some 640 HLA-typed donors contained approximately 300 gigabases of sequencing data and 70 million to 100 million unique TCR sequences. The study aimed to test whether cataloging public T cell receptors could reveal signatures of past pathogen exposure. The study profiled the T cell repertoires of more than 500 subjects by immunosequencing and related them to cytomegalovirus serostatus. In a later genetic analysis, genome-wide SNP genotypes for about three fifths of the roughly 670 donors were used, and that subset was treated as a discovery cohort. Both class I and class II loci were covered by HLA typing, at four-digit resolution. In an earlier analysis of 587 of the donors, high-throughput TCR beta sequencing was used to judge whether each TCR beta V gene segment behaved as functional or pseudogenic. Four or five DR-DQ haplotypes were treated as single units for association and clustering because of strong linkage in the cohort. The number of typed donors differed by locus: about 620-630 for A, B, C, DRB1 and DQB1; some 500 for DQA1; about 600 for DPA1; and around 470 for DPB1.

The paper as a whole reports these results and caveats: Because HLA typing was unavailable for some donors at each locus, only the typed subset was used in association tests. In this cohort, only TCR beta chains were sequenced, and detectable features were limited by the absence of alpha or paired-chain data. A later analysis reported that several top co-occurrence clusters appeared linked to parvovirus B19, influenza, CMV and Epstein-Barr virus. A further reported finding was that TCR beta sequences accurately predicted the HLA-A and HLA-B alleles for most subjects in the first cohort. A cluster of highly shared sequence variants was judged likely to be a technical artifact of the sequencing pipeline. A few of the identified cytomegalovirus-associated TCR beta chains were confirmed in vitro to be specific for cytomegalovirus antigens. In a later analysis, the rate of TCR association differed among HLA loci, with DRB1 alleles having the most associated TCRs and HLA-C alleles having the fewest. In a later genetic analysis, fewer N-insertions in productive TCRs were reported among donors in an Asian-associated ancestry cluster than the roughly 700-donor mean. Sequencing depth was assumed to be roughly uniform across donors in the presence/absence analyses, though that assumption may not hold. In a later analysis, HLA-associated TCR beta chains were found to be more clonally expanded and to have lower generation probabilities than equally common non-associated chains. CMV serostatus was the only immune exposure information available for the cohort. In both the original and validation cohorts, the classifier was reported to diagnose cytomegalovirus status with high specificity and sensitivity. In a later genetic analysis, a missense DCLRE1C variant was associated with V-gene and J-gene trimming of TCR beta chains, and the association was replicated in an independent cohort. It was suggested by the authors that the approach could potentially be generalized to other disease states and immunological phenotypes. Assigning TCR associations to individual alleles was difficult when HLA alleles, especially DR and DQ, strongly co-occurred. Broadly in line with IMGT annotations, most TCR beta V segments showed up in productive rearrangements about 90% or about 30% of the time in an earlier analysis of several hundred of the donors. In a later analysis, 16,951 TCR beta sequences were associated with specific HLA alleles at a false discovery rate of 0.05. Correlated functional status among segregating V segments might reflect linkage disequilibrium, but an unknown experimental factor could not be ruled out. The earlier analysis of 587 of the donors excluded approximately 15 rarely observed V segments, including chromosome 9 orphons, because counts were too low. In the study, around 150 TCR beta chains were listed as associated with cytomegalovirus. Most CMV-associated TCR beta chains appeared to be HLA-restricted in a later analysis, and the HLA associations seemed to be driven largely by CMV exposure. Across donors, most TCR sequences were observed very rarely, whereas some public TCRs were present in many individuals. Because the 87-base-pair reads could not distinguish some IMGT-functional V segments, including TRBV6-2 and TRBV6-3, those segments were excluded.

The cohort consisted of approximately 670 healthy bone marrow donors. All cohort members were sampled while nominally healthy, although unrecorded immune exposures were likely present. The donor was CMV seropositive and belonged to the group of around 300 seropositive cohort members. A peripheral blood sample was provided by each donor, and peripheral blood mononuclear cells were used for TCR beta sequencing. Genomic DNA was extracted from the blood cell samples with the Qiagen DNeasy Blood Extraction Kit. The library was generated by the immunoSEQ multiplex PCR assay. A mixture of 60 forward primers for TCR Vbeta segments and 13 reverse primers for TCR Jbeta segments was used in the multiplex PCR. Amplification of the CDR3 region of rearranged TCR beta genes was performed with a multiplex PCR assay on genomic DNA. On the Illumina HiSeq System, the amplified TCR beta libraries were sequenced as 87-base-pair reads. Concerning the study's data processing: A later analysis counted tens of millions of unique TCR beta chains across the 666 repertoires, and about 10 million of these chains were shared by at least two donors. Raw reads were error-corrected and collapsed into unique sequences with a nearest-neighbor algorithm that merged closely related sequences to remove PCR and sequencing errors. CDR3 sequences were aligned to IMGT reference sequences to assign V, D and J gene segments. For a sequence to be retained, at least a six-nucleotide match to both a V gene segment and a J gene segment was required. Rearrangements were called productive when the CDR3 lacked stop codons and stayed in frame with V and J; all others were non-productive. Following IMGT convention, CDR3 was defined as the stretch from the second conserved V-encoded cysteine up to the conserved J-encoded phenylalanine. Sequences without an unambiguous match to a single V gene segment were excluded from the earlier analysis of about 600 of the donors. In an earlier analysis of a few hundred of the donors, a V segment was called functional when productive rearrangements were above 56.7%, and segregating when the standard deviation between donors exceeded 5%. A statistical classification framework was built for diagnosing cytomegalovirus status from the catalog of TCR beta chain sequences. In a later analysis, TCR nucleotide sequences were compared against IMGT/GENE-DB human TR gene sequences so that V and J genes could be assigned. The TCRdist pipeline was used in a later analysis to assign CDR3 sequences and most-parsimonious VDJ recombination scenarios. In a later analysis, each TCR beta chain was defined by its CDR3 amino acid sequence together with its V-gene family, and reads without a unique V-gene family were excluded. A later analysis removed 450 to 600 highly shared, low-generation-probability nucleotide sequences to deal with suspected cross-contamination and a sequencing artifact. For each public chain, a later analysis derived a clonal expansion index from normalized ranks of inferred template counts within each repertoire. In a later analysis, generation probabilities were computed using a VDJ recombination model fitted to out-of-frame rearrangements, and the results were checked against IGoR. In a later analysis, hypergeometric tests were used to score TCR-TCR, TCR-HLA and TCR-CMV co-occurrence, with a repertoire-size bias correction applied to TCR pairs. False discovery rates were estimated in a later analysis by permuting HLA or CMV assignments 20 times. In a later analysis, co-occurring TCRs were grouped using DBSCAN, and TCRdist sequence similarity was added for clustering within HLA-allele-positive subsets. Repertoires with fewer than 30,000 or more than 120,000 public chains were left out of co-occurrence clustering, as were about 5 repertoires with anomalous nucleotide sharing. In TCRdb, the immuneACCESS table is reduced to in-frame sequences with V and J assigned. These tables do not hold every clone; where another copy was compared, an unresolved V gene accounts for under half, and the others remain unexplained. V, J and clone size are those of that table, while D and trimming were read from the DNA. The sample table shows about 120,000 clones, and less than 80% are seen once. Under 4.5% of the sample is held by the ten biggest clonotypes.

Looking up the germline V gene yields CDR1 SGHRS and CDR2 YFSETQ. The V end loses 3 bases and the J end loses 0 bases, and a stretch of 14 bases separates them. The CDR3 measures 16 amino acids from cysteine to phenylalanine. Only the CDR3 portion is preserved as DNA: 48 bases, with reading frame beginning at the first base. What was sequenced was PBMCs. The rearrangement joined TRBV5-1 to TRBJ2-3, with TRBD2 perhaps the D gene, on 6 matching bases. The TCR originated in a man aged 40-50 years in good health and CMV-seropositive. The sequenced DNA is TGCGCCAGCAGCTGGGGAGGAGACTTAAGCACAGATACGCAGTATTTT. Translated, this is CASSWGGDLSTDTQYF.